This TCR beta chain was recorded in a study of T cells after yellow fever vaccination. General study results and limits: At around 95% for CD4 and approximately 89% for CD8, most primary-vaccination clones showed up again after the booster. Contaminants from the bulk population, in the form of abundant clonotypes, could be found in FACS-sorted repertoires.

A word on this clonotype: Its antigen is currently unknown.

In making TCR cDNA, 5'RACE template switching added a universal primer site and UMIs to it. MiXCR, applied by TCRdb to the 5' RACE reads, yields one record per CDR3 protein. This table has some 220,000 distinct CDR3 sequences, approximately 3.2% appearing once. Sequences were derived from CD4+ T cells sorted from PBMCs, sampled 10 days after the yellow fever booster vaccination. This clonotype was sampled from a man younger than 30 who received the YFV17D yellow fever vaccine.

CDR3 sequence (DNA): TGTGCCAGCTCACCAACGGGAGGGGACGACACTGAAGCTTTCTTT. It specifies CASSPTGGDDTEAFF. The chain is built from TRBV18 and TRBJ1-1; TRBD1 might be the D (5 bases). This CDR3 is built from 15 residues. V was pared by 2 bases and J by 3 bases, with 13 bases between. The germline gives CDR1 KGHSH, CDR2 LQKENI.